A single sample gave rise to the 5 T cell receptor beta chains below, sequenced in a study of radiotherapy plus CTLA-4 blockade in lung cancer. TCRdb's table, derived via immunoSEQ multiplex PCR, lists solely in-frame clones and lacks some. In the table there are approximately 89,000 clones, about 79% of which are singletons. The specimen comprised peripheral blood, sampled from a patient treated with radiotherapy plus ipilimumab. All receptors come from a human donor with non-small cell lung cancer who had a partial response to radiotherapy plus ipilimumab. Some clones in this sample may be carry-over from other donors' samples.

The CDR3 reads CASSRNQPQHF. The DNA for the CDR3 is TGTGCCAGCAGCCGGAATCAGCCCCAGCATTTT. The V call is TRBV5-8, the J call TRBJ1-5; no clear D gene. Germline V gives CDR1 SGHTS, CDR2 YDEGEE. V gave up 4 bases and J gave up 4 bases, with 3 bases separating them. This CDR3 is 11 amino acids long.

This clone was observed a handful of times. The CDR3 region is CASSVDRGVDLGEQYF. Here the CDR3 DNA reads TGTGCCAGCAGCGTGGACAGGGGTGTAGACCTAGGCGAGCAGTACTTC. The J gene is TRBJ2-7, the V gene TRBV28, with 9 bases that match TRBD1. V trimming: 6 bases; J trimming: 6 bases; junction bases outside the gene matches: 15. Per germline, CDR1 MDHEN and CDR2 SYDVKM. This CDR3 comprises 16 residues.

The chain couples TRBV5-4 to TRBJ2-3; 8 bases are shared with TRBD1. V lost 4 bases to trimming and J lost 0 bases; unmatched junction nucleotides: 4. This CDR3 contains 15 residues. CDR1 and CDR2 (germline): SGHNT, YYREEE (reference sequence). CDR3 bases: TGTGCCAGCAGCATGCGACAGGGGAGCACAGATACGCAGTATTTT. Its protein product is CASSMRQGSTDTQYF.

The chain recombines TRBV7-8 with TRBJ1-2; 7 bases are a match to TRBD1. This CDR3 has 15 amino acids. CDR1 and CDR2 from the germline V gene are SGHVS and FQNEAQ. Unmatched junction bases numbered 10, after V lost 5 bases and J lost 4 bases. The CDR3 region is CASSTRTGSIYGYTF. The CDR3 DNA follows: TGTGCCAGCAGCACCCGGACAGGCTCGATCTATGGCTACACCTTC.

The V call is TRBV2, the J call TRBJ1-6; no reliable D call. Trimming stripped 0 bases from V and 11 bases from J, with 11 bases between. Per germline, CDR1 SNHLY and CDR2 FYNNEI. The CDR3 contains 14 residues. CDR3 in amino acids: CASSEARRGTPLHF. The CDR3 DNA follows: TGTGCCAGCAGTGAAGCGCGTCGCGGCACACCCCTCCACTTT.